This TCR beta chain was sequenced for a study of CD8 T cells in ankylosing spondylitis. TCRdb re-analysed the 5' RACE reads in MiXCR, keeping a single row per CDR3 protein. This table holds roughly 180,000 distinct CDR3 sequences, around 13% found once. The V and J ends lost 3 bases and 0 bases, in that order; junction bases with no gene match: 9. The germline gives CDR1 SGHRS, CDR2 YFSETQ. This CDR3 has 17 amino acids. Specimen: blood, either unsorted or a sorted T cell fraction (not recorded which). The sequence came from a female donor with ankylosing spondylitis or in good health (not recorded which). The V and J genes are TRBV5-1 and TRBJ2-1; 7 nucleotides match TRBD1. The CDR3 DNA reads as TGCGCCAGCAGCTACAGGGGCCGCCGGACCTCCTACAATGAGCAGTTCTTC. Residues: CASSYRGRRTSYNEQFF.